This is a list of T cell receptor beta chains from one sample in a study of T cells in narcolepsy. Libraries were prepared by immunoSEQ multiplex PCR; TCRdb keeps only in-frame clonotypes and omits some of them. The sample consists of about 35,000 clones, about four fifths of them appearing once. The sequenced sample consisted of memory (CD45RA-) CD4+ T cells from blood. The receptors derive from a human donor in good health. Each CDR3 is given with its conserved first and last residue. A D gene is named only where the DNA matches it firmly. Clone sizes are given selectively: once, few, many, or a class where the clone is expanded.

j_call,v_call,clone_size,d_call,cdr3_aa,cdr3_nt
TRBJ2-5,TRBV11-3,NA,NA,CASSFGETQYF,TGTGCCAGCAGCTTTGGGGAGACCCAGTACTTC
TRBJ1-5,TRBV10-3,NA,TRBD1,CAISDKQGDNQPQHF,TGTGCCATCAGTGACAAACAGGGGGACAATCAGCCCCAGCATTTT
TRBJ2-7,TRBV30,NA,TRBD1,CAWSAGGQGEQYF,TGTGCCTGGAGCGCAGGGGGTCAAGGCGAGCAGTACTTC
TRBJ2-2,TRBV5-8,NA,NA,CASSLAPIPGELFF,TGTGCCAGCAGCTTGGCCCCTATACCCGGGGAGCTGTTTTTT
TRBJ2-5,TRBV5-1,NA,NA,CASSLLQQETQYF,TGTGCCAGCAGCTTGTTACAGCAAGAGACCCAGTACTTC
TRBJ1-1,TRBV11-3,NA,NA,CASSFGDANTEAFF,TGTGCCAGCAGCTTCGGGGACGCCAACACTGAAGCTTTCTTT
TRBJ1-2,TRBV4-1,NA,NA,CASSYPGGFGYTF,TGCGCCAGCAGCTACCCGGGGGGATTTGGCTACACCTTC
TRBJ1-1,TRBV6-5,NA,NA,CASSYKRARVDTEAFF,TGTGCCAGCAGTTACAAGAGAGCGAGGGTGGACACTGAAGCTTTCTTT
TRBJ1-5,TRBV7-8,few,TRBD1,CASSPGQGPFQPQHF,TGTGCCAGCAGCCCCGGACAGGGACCCTTCCAGCCCCAGCATTTT
TRBJ1-1,TRBV7-9,NA,TRBD1,CASSFRRTGYEAFF,TGTGCCAGCAGCTTTCGCCGGACAGGGTATGAAGCTTTCTTT
TRBJ2-1,TRBV6-5,few,NA,CASSSLDVRLNEQFF,TGTGCCAGCAGTTCCCTCGACGTCCGCTTAAATGAGCAGTTCTTC
TRBJ2-7,TRBV7-2,once,TRBD2,CASSLDSGREEQYF,TGTGCCAGCAGCTTAGATAGCGGGAGAGAGGAGCAGTACTTC
TRBJ1-1,TRBV10-1,NA,NA,CASSPGGGTEAFF,TGCGCCAGCAGTCCGGGGGGCGGCACTGAAGCTTTCTTT
TRBJ1-1,TRBV5-6,NA,NA,CASSLAVGTMNTEAFF,TGTGCCAGCAGCTTAGCAGTGGGAACCATGAACACTGAAGCTTTCTTT
TRBJ2-1,TRBV6-5,NA,NA,CASRHDSYNEQFF,TGTGCCAGCAGGCACGACTCCTACAATGAGCAGTTCTTC
TRBJ1-2,TRBV6-1,NA,TRBD1,CASSVRQGTGYGYTF,TGTGCCAGCAGTGTCCGACAGGGGACGGGGTATGGCTACACCTTC
TRBJ2-1,TRBV19,NA,NA,CASSRNPPTSGYYNEQFF,TGTGCCAGTAGCCGTAACCCTCCGACGAGCGGTTATTACAATGAGCAGTTCTTC
TRBJ1-1,TRBV7-8,few,TRBD1,CASSLMGQALLNTEAFF,TGTGCCAGCAGCTTAATGGGACAGGCCCTTCTGAACACTGAAGCTTTCTTT
TRBJ2-4,TRBV27,NA,NA,CASSPRPQAVLAKNIQYF,TGTGCCAGCAGTCCCCGACCCCAAGCAGTACTAGCCAAAAACATTCAGTACTTC
TRBJ1-3,TRBV13,NA,NA,CASSFLGRSSGNTIYF,TGTGCCAGCAGCTTCCTCGGACGGAGCTCTGGAAACACCATATATTTT
TRBJ2-3,TRBV9,NA,NA,CASSVEGRGNTDTQYF,TGTGCCAGCAGCGTCGAAGGCCGGGGGAATACAGATACGCAGTATTTT
TRBJ2-7,TRBV6-6,NA,NA,CASSGQKHYEQYF,TGTGCCAGCAGTGGACAGAAACATTACGAGCAGTACTTC
TRBJ2-5,TRBV5-1,NA,TRBD1,CASSSRLVGIEQGETQYF,TGCGCCAGCAGCTCACGCCTGGTAGGCATCGAACAGGGGGAGACCCAGTACTTC
TRBJ2-2,TRBV10-2,NA,NA,CASSARETKNTGELFF,TGCGCCAGCAGTGCAAGGGAGACAAAGAACACCGGGGAGCTGTTTTTT
TRBJ2-2,TRBV4-2,NA,NA,CASSQNTWTGELFF,TGTGCCAGCAGCCAGAATACCTGGACCGGGGAGCTGTTTTTT
TRBJ1-2,TRBV10-2,once,NA,CASSDGINYGYTF,TGCGCCAGCAGTGACGGGATTAACTATGGCTACACCTTC
TRBJ2-7,TRBV6-6,NA,TRBD2,CASSGVVAGSYEQYF,TGTGCCAGCAGTGGGGTGGTAGCGGGCAGCTACGAGCAGTACTTC
TRBJ1-1,TRBV30,few,TRBD1,CAWVKQGAVAEAFF,TGTGCCTGGGTAAAACAGGGGGCGGTAGCTGAAGCTTTCTTT
TRBJ2-7,TRBV6-1,few,NA,CASRDAGAGALTIF,TGTGCCAGCAGAGACGCCGGGGCAGGGGCCCTTACTATCTTC
TRBJ1-1,TRBV11-3,NA,NA,CASSPSGTMNTEAFF,TGTGCCAGCAGCCCTAGCGGGACAATGAACACTGAAGCTTTCTTT
TRBJ2-1,TRBV6-5,NA,TRBD2,CASIGITSGSNEQFF,TGTGCCAGCATAGGAATTACTAGCGGGAGTAATGAGCAGTTCTTC
TRBJ1-1,TRBV10-3,NA,NA,CATAGGSSEAFF,TGTGCCACAGCGGGGGGCTCGTCTGAAGCTTTCTTT
TRBJ1-1,TRBV18,NA,NA,CASSPIVDRNTEAFF,TGTGCCAGCTCACCAATAGTCGACCGGAACACTGAAGCTTTCTTT
TRBJ2-3,TRBV5-8,NA,TRBD2,CASSLGRAGDADTQYF,TGTGCCAGCAGCTTAGGAAGAGCGGGAGATGCAGATACGCAGTATTTT
TRBJ1-2,TRBV30,once,TRBD1,CAWSVNRGYGYTF,TGTGCCTGGAGTGTAAACAGGGGCTATGGCTACACCTTC
TRBJ2-3,TRBV10-3,NA,TRBD2,CAAKAGGITDTQYF,TGTGCCGCCAAAGCGGGGGGGATCACAGATACGCAGTATTTT
TRBJ2-1,TRBV30,few,NA,CAWSGRRAGSEQFF,TGTGCCTGGAGTGGCCGCAGGGCGGGGAGTGAGCAGTTCTTC
TRBJ2-7,TRBV6-5,NA,NA,CASSPGGVEQYF,TGTGCCAGCAGTCCAGGGGGGGTTGAGCAGTACTTC
TRBJ1-3,TRBV7-2,NA,NA,CASSLEGQGNTIYF,TGTGCCAGCAGCTTAGAGGGGCAAGGAAACACCATATATTTT
TRBJ1-1,TRBV5-1,NA,NA,CASSEGAGNTEAFF,TGCGCCAGCAGCGAGGGAGCAGGAAACACTGAAGCTTTCTTT
TRBJ2-7,TRBV18,NA,TRBD1,CASSLGQGYEQYF,TGTGCCAGCTCACTCGGACAGGGCTACGAGCAGTACTTC
TRBJ2-3,TRBV14,NA,NA,CASSQVGTQYF,TGTGCCAGCAGCCAAGTAGGTACGCAGTATTTT
TRBJ2-3,TRBV29-1,NA,TRBD1,CSVRTGYRDTQYF,TGCAGCGTTCGGACAGGGTATAGGGATACGCAGTATTTT
TRBJ2-1,TRBV5-1,NA,NA,CASSLGLYNEQFF,TGCGCCAGCAGCTTGGGACTATACAATGAGCAGTTCTTC
TRBJ1-6,TRBV5-4,NA,NA,CASSLWTNSPLHF,TGTGCCAGCAGCTTGTGGACTAATTCACCCCTCCACTTT
TRBJ1-1,TRBV18,NA,NA,CASSPEGGGRTEAFF,TGTGCCAGCTCACCCGAGGGAGGGGGGCGCACTGAAGCTTTCTTT
TRBJ1-2,TRBV19,NA,NA,CASNPGEGYGYTF,TGTGCCAGTAACCCAGGGGAAGGGTATGGCTACACCTTC
TRBJ2-1,TRBV10-2,NA,TRBD2,CASSSGRGNYNEQFF,TGCGCCAGTAGTAGCGGGAGAGGAAACTACAATGAGCAGTTCTTC
TRBJ2-3,TRBV19,NA,TRBD1,CASGDRGLTDTQYF,TGTGCCAGTGGGGACAGGGGGCTTACAGATACGCAGTATTTT
TRBJ2-7,TRBV11-2,NA,NA,CASSFTGLYEQYF,TGTGCCAGCAGCTTCACGGGGCTCTACGAGCAGTACTTC
TRBJ2-7,TRBV23-1,few,NA,CASSQWQVGPYEQYF,TGCGCCAGCAGTCAATGGCAGGTTGGCCCCTACGAGCAGTACTTC
TRBJ2-7,TRBV11-3,NA,NA,CASIPRGAREQYF,TGTGCCAGCATCCCGAGAGGGGCCAGGGAGCAGTACTTC
TRBJ2-7,TRBV15,NA,NA,CATSTRVRVEQYF,TGTGCCACCAGCACCAGGGTTCGCGTCGAGCAGTACTTC
TRBJ2-7,TRBV11-2,NA,TRBD2,CASRVTSGRGEQYF,TGTGCCAGCAGGGTCACCAGCGGGAGAGGGGAGCAGTACTTC
TRBJ1-1,TRBV5-1,few,NA,CASRSGINTEAFF,TGCGCCAGCAGGTCCGGGATCAACACTGAAGCTTTCTTT
TRBJ2-7,TRBV6-1,few,NA,CASRPSVGEQYF,TGTGCCAGCAGACCCTCCGTAGGGGAGCAGTACTTC
TRBJ2-2,TRBV11-3,NA,TRBD2,CASSLDSPGGVGELFF,TGTGCCAGCAGCTTAGATTCCCCGGGGGGGGTCGGGGAGCTGTTTTTT
TRBJ1-4,TRBV30,NA,NA,CAWSGKKLFF,TGTGCCTGGAGTGGGAAAAAACTGTTTTTT
TRBJ2-6,TRBV4-1,NA,TRBD1,CASSQEGTAGANVLTF,TGCGCCAGCAGCCAAGAGGGGACAGCTGGGGCCAACGTCCTGACTTTC